This record looks at one T cell receptor beta chain sequence and its context. This sample is drawn from a study of response to subunit inactivated influenza vaccine. TCRdb reprocessed the RT-PCR reads via MiXCR and lists one record per CDR3 protein. Of roughly 620,000 distinct CDR3 sequences in the sample, roughly 10% were seen once. This CDR3 region has 14 residues. CDR1 and CDR2 (germline): DFQATT, SNEGSKA (reference sequence). V was pared by 7 bases and J by 4 bases, with 17 bases between. This sample was also put to use in a study of T cells expressing NK-cell markers. As reported in that work: Template switching by 5'RACE with UMIs generated the TCR beta cDNA. Of eight sequenced donors, seven were HCMV-seropositive and one HCMV-seronegative. A handful of donors likewise had their CD3+CD56-NKG2C+ fraction led by these clonotypes. HCMV specificity was not established for the expanded NKG2C+ T cell clones.

V and J are TRBV20-1 and TRBJ1-5, with D unresolved. Sequenced here: PBMCs from blood, sampled on the day of vaccination. This receptor was taken from a middle-aged man who received an inactivated influenza vaccine. CDR3: CSGTKGRQNQPQHF. The CDR3 DNA sequence: TGCAGTGGGACCAAGGGCAGGCAAAATCAGCCCCAGCATTTT.